This TCR beta chain was documented in a study of blood T cell repertoires in COVID-19. The V gene's germline CDR1 is MDHEN and CDR2 SYDVKM. V shed 6 bases and J shed 4 bases, with 12 bases lying between them. The CDR3 is 13 amino acids. Only in-frame clones appear in the TCRdb table, and some are missing; sequencing was by immunoSEQ multiplex PCR. The data show under 90,000 clones, more than 85% seen once. The gene calls are TRBV28 and TRBJ1-1; D is ambiguous. Sequenced material: peripheral blood. The clonotype originates from a man aged 40-49 years with COVID-19, enrolled during active disease. CDR3 loop: CASSRTRGTEAFF. Here the CDR3 DNA reads TGTGCCAGCAGCCGAACCCGGGGCACTGAAGCTTTCTTT.